This TCR beta chain was found in a study of T-cell memory formation after mild COVID-19. Study-wide results and caveats: Chiefly within CM and EM were the contracting CD4+ clones; CD8+ ones were within EMRA.

With regard to this clonotype: The antigen is not known.

Barcoded TCR alpha and TCR beta cDNA libraries with UMIs came from 5'RACE using constant-segment primers. TCRdb reprocessed the 5' RACE reads with MiXCR, giving one entry per CDR3 protein. Of 100,000 to 130,000 distinct CDR3 sequences listed, over 15% are singletons. The germline V gene encodes CDR1 SGHTS and CDR2 YDEGEE. V lost 2 bases and J lost 5; bases outside the gene matches: 7. This CDR3 is 15 amino acids long. The sequence was obtained from a man between 18 and 29 years old who had mild COVID-19 (a few samples of this study predate the infection). Cell type and time point are not known. The sample comprised PBMCs or a T cell subset sorted from them (not recorded which). The chain is built from TRBV5-8 and TRBJ2-5; 9 bases are shared with TRBD2. Written as DNA, the CDR3 is TGTGCCAGCAGCTTAACGGCGGGGGGGCAGGAGACCCAGTACTTC. Its translation: CASSLTAGGQETQYF.